This TCR beta chain was obtained from a study of CD8 T cells in ankylosing spondylitis. Study-level results: Clones linked to disease, bearing a CD8+ phenotype, were relatively rare in peripheral blood. Made up of fewer than 10 highly homologous variants, a TCR beta motif appeared characteristic of ankylosing spondylitis blood.

Libraries of TCR beta came from quantitative 5'-RACE with molecular barcodes. TCRdb ran MiXCR on the 5' RACE reads and lists one entry per CDR3 protein. The table lists about 510,000 distinct CDR3 sequences, approximately 5% of them singletons. Concerning this clonotype: As yet, its antigen is unknown.

The CDR3 sequence is 16 residues long. CDR1 is SGHTA, CDR2 FQGNSA, per germline. The V segment lost 3 bases and the J segment 4 bases; nucleotides outside the gene matches: 11. The clonotype originates from a male donor with ankylosing spondylitis. The sample was blood, either unsorted or a sorted T cell fraction (not recorded which). The V call is TRBV7-2, the J call TRBJ1-2; 7 positions match TRBD1. Here the CDR3 DNA reads TGTGCCAGCAGCTTTGACCGGGACAGCGTTACCTATGGCTACACCTTC. Protein product: CASSFDRDSVTYGYTF.